This T cell receptor beta chain appears in the sequencing data of a study of blood T cells in healthy people across ages (dated by TCRdb to between 2014 and 2017). In terms of the full investigation: In model experiments, roughly one uniquely barcoded TCR beta cDNA molecule per two T cells was captured by template switching. Four age groups were formed from the donors: young (average approximately 16 years), middle-aged (approximately 41), aged (62) and long-lived (roughly 81). To track age-related changes in TCR beta repertoire diversity, the study relied on deep sequencing normalized with unique cDNA molecular identifiers. To avoid experimental bias, donors of different ages were distributed randomly across sequencing lanes. Two additional independent replicas of 1 million unique cDNA reads from the same blood draw were analyzed for two donors (one aged 18 to 30 and one aged 80 or older).

The donors were about 40 Caucasian individuals from Russia, aged roughly 6 to 100 years, who were systemically healthy. Ten milliliters of peripheral blood were drawn from each donor into EDTA-treated Vacutainer tubes. PBMCs were isolated by Ficoll-Paque density-gradient centrifugation, with at least 7 million obtained per sample. Total RNA, at least 6 micrograms per sample, was extracted from PBMCs with Trizol reagent. The percentages of naive CD45RAhigh/CD27high T cells were determined by flow cytometry on a PBMC aliquot from every donor. As for this clonotype: What antigen it recognizes has not been identified. A read error may be the cause here, since a much bigger clone is one base away.

The paper's findings and limits, for the study overall: The percentage of naive T cells measured by flow cytometry correlated strongly with observed TCR beta diversity. Conclusive comparison of naive and antigen-experienced compartments was prevented by the profiling of bulk unsorted PBMCs. Because the CMV infection status of the donors was unknown, age-related changes in expanded clonotypes may potentially have been confounded. As age increased, observed TCR beta diversity per million T cells dropped in a roughly linear way, and a significant reduction was already evident by age 40. Compared with the aged group, more naive CD4+ T cells, fewer expanded clones and increased TCR diversity were shown by the long-lived group, suggesting age selection. Estimates of total diversity from one million sequenced T cells were regarded as lower bounds and underestimates.

The library was produced with 5' RACE. For sequencing, an Illumina HiSeq 2500 was employed. A second 7 to 11 cycle PCR used a sample-barcoded 5' primer and a J-beta primer mix. Each TCR beta cDNA molecule received a unique molecular identifier from a template-switch 5' adaptor carrying 12 random nucleotides. Each sample yielded at least 2.5 million CDR3-containing paired-end reads. First-strand cDNA was synthesized from all RNA with the Mint cDNA synthesis kit, primed by a TRBC-specific oligonucleotide. All cDNA was treated with uracil-DNA glycosylase and then went through a first 18-cycle PCR with the universal primers M1SS and BC2_uni_R. Processing in the source paper ran as follows. Each sample was normalized by randomly selecting 1 million high-quality reads, each carrying a distinct molecular identifier. Instead of being binned into consensus sequences, reads with shared molecular identifiers were discarded. MiTCR, set to a Q25 quality threshold and the strictest error-elimination algorithm, was used for CDR3 identification, clonotype clustering and error correction. A nonparametric unseen species model with Euler transformation was used to estimate a lower bound on total TCR beta diversity. TCRdb reworked the public reads: Q25 trimming with fastp, MiXCR clone assembly, productive beta chains retained. Entries that share a CDR3 protein sequence are merged under the most common genes and DNA. What appears here as the V and J calls and clone size reflects TCRdb's work, not the paper's. Across this sample there are about 1,000,000 distinct CDR3 sequences, with 35% to 50% seen only once. The top ten clonotypes cover approximately 20% of the sample.

The CDR3, from cysteine to phenylalanine, totals 13 residues. Of all the DNA, just the CDR3 is kept, 39 bases in frame from base 1. For CDR1 and CDR2, the germline V gene (reference sequence) lists DFQATT and SNEGSKA. For this chain, trimming is 1 base at the V end and 2 bases at the J end, and the number of junction bases without a gene match is 1. The sample taken for sequencing was blood. The sequence joins TRBV20-1 to TRBJ2-7, and TRBD2 matches 8 of the central bases. The receptor comes from a woman aged 55-75 years in good health. The CDR3 corresponds to CSARGAGAYEQYF. In nucleotides, the sequence is TGCAGTGCTAGAGGAGCGGGAGCCTACGAGCAGTACTTC.